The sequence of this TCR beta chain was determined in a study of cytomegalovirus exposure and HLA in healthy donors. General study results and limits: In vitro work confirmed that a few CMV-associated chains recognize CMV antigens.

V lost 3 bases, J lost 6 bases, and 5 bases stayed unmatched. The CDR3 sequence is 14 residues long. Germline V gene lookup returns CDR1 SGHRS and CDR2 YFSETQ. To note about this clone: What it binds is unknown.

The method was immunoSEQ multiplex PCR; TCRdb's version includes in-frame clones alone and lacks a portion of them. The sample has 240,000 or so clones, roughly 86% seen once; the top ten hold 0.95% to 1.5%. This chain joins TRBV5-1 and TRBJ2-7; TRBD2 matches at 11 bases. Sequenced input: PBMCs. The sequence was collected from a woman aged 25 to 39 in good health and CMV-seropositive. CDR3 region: CASSSLAGVGEQYF. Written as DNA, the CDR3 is TGCGCCAGCAGCTCACTAGCGGGAGTGGGCGAGCAGTACTTC.